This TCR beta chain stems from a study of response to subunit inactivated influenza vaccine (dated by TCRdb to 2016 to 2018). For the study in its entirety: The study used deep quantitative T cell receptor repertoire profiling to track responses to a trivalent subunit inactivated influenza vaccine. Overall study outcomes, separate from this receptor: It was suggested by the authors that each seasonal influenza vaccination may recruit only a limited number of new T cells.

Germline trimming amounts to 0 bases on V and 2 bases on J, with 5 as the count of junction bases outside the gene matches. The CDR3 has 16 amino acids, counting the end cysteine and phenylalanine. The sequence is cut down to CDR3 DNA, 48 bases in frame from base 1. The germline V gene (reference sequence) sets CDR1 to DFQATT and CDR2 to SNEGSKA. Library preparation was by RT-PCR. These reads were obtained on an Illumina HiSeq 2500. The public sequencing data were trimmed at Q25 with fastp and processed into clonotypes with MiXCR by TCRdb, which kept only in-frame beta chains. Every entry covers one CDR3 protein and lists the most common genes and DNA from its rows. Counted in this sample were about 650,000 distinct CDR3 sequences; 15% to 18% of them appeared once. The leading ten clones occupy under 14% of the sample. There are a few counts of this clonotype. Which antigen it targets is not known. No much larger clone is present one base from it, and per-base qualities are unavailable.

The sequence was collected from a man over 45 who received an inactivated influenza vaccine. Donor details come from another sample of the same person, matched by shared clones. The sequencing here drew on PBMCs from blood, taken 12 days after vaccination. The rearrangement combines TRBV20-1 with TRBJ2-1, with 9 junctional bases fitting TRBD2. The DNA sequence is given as TGCAGTGCTAGAGACCCTAGCGGGATTGCCTACAATGAGCAGTTCTTC. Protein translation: CSARDPSGIAYNEQFF.